This T cell receptor beta chain came from a study of shared clonotypes between healthy human individuals. This clone was picked up a small number of times. Trimming left V 0 bases short and J 5 bases short, with 19 bases between. The CDR3 runs to 17 residues. Germline lookup yields CDR1 MDHEN and CDR2 SYDVKM. The data were produced by immunoSEQ multiplex PCR, yet TCRdb's version contains in-frame clones alone and is incomplete. The table records approximately 500,000 clones, roughly 85% of them present only once. Input material: PBMCs. This chain links TRBV28 with TRBJ1-2; a weak D match, TRBD1 (5 bases). This clonotype was obtained from a woman aged 40 to 50 in good health. Some clones in this sample may be carry-over from other donors' samples. The CDR3 loop reads CASSLWAGSDLGYGYTF. CDR3 sequence (DNA): TGTGCCAGCAGTTTATGGGCAGGGTCGGACCTGGGGTATGGCTACACCTTC.